These 9 T cell receptor beta chains were sequenced from one sample in a study of T cell responses to AZD1222 COVID-19 vaccine. Generated by immunoSEQ multiplex PCR, the TCRdb table keeps only in-frame clones and is missing some. Of more than 85,000 clones listed, roughly 87% are singletons. Sequences were derived from peripheral blood, sampled on day 0 of AZD1222 vaccination. The receptor set was obtained from an adult in good health.

The V and J genes are TRBV9 and TRBJ1-1; TRBD1 matches at 8 bases. Germline V gives CDR1 SGDLS, CDR2 YYNGEE. Trimming cost V 3 bases and J 2 bases; bases outside gene matches: 3. The CDR3 has 14 residues. The CDR3 loop reads CASSAQGANTEAFF. The CDR3, as DNA: TGTGCCAGCAGCGCTCAGGGGGCAAACACTGAAGCTTTCTTT.

The chain has TRBV3-1 (or the pseudogene TRBV3-2) and TRBJ2-1; D uncertain. Trimming took 4 bases from V and 2 from J, leaving 9 bases between them. This CDR3 has 14 amino acids. Germline CDR1 reads LGHDT; CDR2 reads YNNKEL (reference sequence). CDR3 bases: TGTGCCAGCAGCCTCCCCCCGCCCTACAATGAGCAGTTCTTC. Translating it yields CASSLPPPYNEQFF.

The chain joins TRBV19 to TRBJ2-2; 11 bases fit TRBD1. The CDR3 has 16 amino acids. After removal of 4 bases from V and 5 bases from J, the junction contained 6 bases not matched to a gene. CDR1 and CDR2 from the germline V gene are LNHDA and SQIVND (reference sequence). The CDR3 here is CASSTPGQGATGELFF. CDR3 DNA: TGTGCCAGTAGTACCCCAGGACAGGGGGCAACCGGGGAGCTGTTTTTT.

This sequence joins TRBV11-2 and TRBJ2-5; 8 bases fit TRBD1. This CDR3 comprises 14 residues. From germline, CDR1 is SGHAT and CDR2 FQNNGV. Trimming cost V 4 bases and J 5 bases; bases outside gene matches: 6. CDR3 DNA sequence: TGTGCCAGCAGCTCGTGGACAGGGAGGGAGACCCAGTACTTC. Its protein product is CASSSWTGRETQYF.

The chain links TRBV6-4 to TRBJ1-5; 9 bases agree with TRBD1. Germline CDR1 reads MRHNA; CDR2 reads SNTAGT. The trim removed 3 bases at V and 6 bases at J, leaving 3 bases unmatched. The CDR3 has 14 amino acids. CDR3 DNA sequence: TGTGCCAGCAGTGAGGGACAGGGAACTCAGCCCCAGCATTTT. Residues: CASSEGQGTQPQHF.

Concerning this clone itself: Within the sample, other DNA sequences also encode this same CDR3. CDR3 region: CASSILGTTNEKLFF. The CDR3 DNA reads TGTGCCAGTAGTATTTTGGGAACAACTAATGAAAAACTGTTTTTT. The genes are TRBV19 and TRBJ1-4; D ambiguous. The CDR3 is made up of 15 amino acids. The ends were cut back, 3 bases at V and 0 bases at J, with 8 bases in the middle. Germline V lookup: CDR1 LNHDA, CDR2 SQIVND (reference sequence).

This sequence joins TRBV7-3 and TRBJ2-1, with 9 positions matching TRBD1. Germline V CDR1 and CDR2: SGHTA, FQGTGA. The CDR3 has 14 residues. Trimming at V came to 6 bases and at J to 7 bases, leaving 7 bases not matched to a gene. The CDR3 DNA follows: TGTGCCAGCAGTCGTACAGGGGGCCTGAATGAGCAGTTCTTC. This sequence encodes CASSRTGGLNEQFF. Full variable domain (missing parts from reference TRBV7-3 and TRBJ2-1): GAGVSQTPSNKVTEKGKYVELRCDPISGHTALYWYRQSLGQGPEFLIYFQGTGAADDSGLPNDRFFAVRPEGSVSTLKIQRTERGDSAVYLCASSRTGGLNEQFFGPGTRLTVL.

The J gene is TRBJ1-5, the V gene TRBV6-4; D not resolved. Trimming took off 4 bases at V and 6 bases at J, with 10 bases between the two ends. Per the germline V gene, CDR1 is MRHNA and CDR2 is SNTAGT. This CDR3 is 13 amino acids long. CDR3 nucleotide sequence: TGTGCCAGCAGTGTAAGTAGCGGTCAGCCCCAGCATTTT. Protein sequence: CASSVSSGQPQHF.

The chain joins TRBV6-4 to TRBJ2-3; D perhaps matches TRBD2 (5 bases). In germline, CDR1 is MRHNA, CDR2 SNTAGT. The CDR3 is 15 residues long. The V end lost 5 bases, the J end lost 5 bases, and 17 bases lay between the germline ends. CDR3 sequence reads: CASSLSFEGGDTQYF. CDR3 coding DNA: TGTGCCAGCAGTTTAAGCTTCGAGGGCGGAGATACGCAGTATTTT.